Below are 31 T cell receptor beta chains sequenced from a single sample in a study of long-term antiretroviral therapy in people with HIV. Running of the v3.0 immunoSEQ assay took place at survey level. TCRdb's copy holds only in-frame clones and misses some; the assay was immunoSEQ multiplex PCR. The sample carries approximately 12,000 clones, about 83% recorded once. The sample here was unsorted PBMCs, taken 3.4 years after starting antiretroviral therapy. All receptors come from a man aged 35 to 55 with HIV.

This clone was found a few times. J is TRBJ1-3 and V is TRBV9; the D is unclear. Trimming shortened V by 3 bases and J by 0 bases, and 7 bases separated the two germline ends. Germline V CDR1 and CDR2: SGDLS, YYNGEE. CDR3 length equals 14 residues. The CDR3 spells CASSAGFSGNTIYF. CDR3 nucleotide sequence: TGTGCCAGCAGCGCCGGCTTCTCTGGAAACACCATATATTTT. The full variable domain, its missing parts supplied by reference TRBV9 and TRBJ1-3, is DSGVTQTPKHLITATGQRVTLRCSPRSGDLSVYWYQQSLDQGLQFLIQYYNGEERAKGNILERFSAQQFPDLHSELNLSSLELGDSALYFCASSAGFSGNTIYFGEGSWLTVV.

The chain uses TRBV2 and TRBJ2-2; no clear D gene. Trimming shortened V by 5 bases and J by 1 base, and 11 bases separated the two germline ends. This CDR3 is built from 15 residues. Germline CDR1 reads SNHLY; CDR2 reads FYNNEI. The CDR3 region has the DNA TGTGCCAGCAGTCCACGATCAGGGAACACCGGGGAGCTGTTTTTT. Amino acid sequence: CASSPRSGNTGELFF.

CDR3 DNA sequence: TGTGCCAGCAGAGGGACTAGCGGGACTAGATACAATGAGCAGTTCTTC. Its translation: CASRGTSGTRYNEQFF. The chain has TRBV2 and TRBJ2-1; 13 nucleotides align to TRBD2. CDR1 and CDR2 (germline): SNHLY, FYNNEI. J lost 4 bases, V lost 6 bases, and 6 bases had no gene match. This CDR3 region has 16 residues.

V and J are TRBV7-6 and TRBJ2-6; the D is unclear. This CDR3 is 15 amino acids long. V gave up 2 bases and J gave up 1 base, with 6 bases separating them. Germline V lookup: CDR1 SGHVS, CDR2 FNYEAQ. This chain's CDR3 is CASSLRASGANVLTF. CDR3 bases: TGTGCCAGCAGCTTAAGGGCTTCTGGGGCCAACGTCCTGACTTTC.

The J gene is TRBJ2-7, the V gene TRBV19; no firm D call. CDR3 length: 16 amino acids. V shed 3 bases and J shed 2 bases, with 17 bases lying between them. CDR1 is LNHDA and CDR2 is SQIVND in the germline V gene (reference sequence). DNA for the CDR3: TGTGCCAGTAGTATTCGGGTCGGGCTCTCAGCCTACGAGCAGTACTTC. It codes for CASSIRVGLSAYEQYF.

The V and J genes are TRBV7-9 and TRBJ2-2; D uncertain. V dropped 1 base and J dropped 3 bases, with 6 bases sitting between them. This CDR3 region has 14 residues. Germline CDR1 reads SEHNR; CDR2 reads FQNEAQ (reference sequence). CDR3 loop: CASSLDGYTGELFF. The CDR3, as DNA: TGTGCCAGCAGCTTAGACGGTTACACCGGGGAGCTGTTTTTT.

J is TRBJ2-3 and V is TRBV4-3; possibly TRBD1 for D (6 bases). CDR1 and CDR2 from the germline V gene are LGHNA and YSLEER. V was pared by 0 bases and J by 0 bases, with 16 bases between. CDR3 length: 18 residues. This chain's CDR3 is CASSQEVTGLGSTDTQYF. The CDR3 nucleotides are TGCGCCAGCAGCCAAGAGGTTACAGGGCTGGGGAGCACAGATACGCAGTATTTT.

This clone was detected a few times. The V and J genes are TRBV7-9 and TRBJ1-5; D possibly corresponds to TRBD1 (5 bases). The CDR3 runs to 15 residues. CDR1 is SEHNR and CDR2 is FQNEAQ in the germline V gene (reference sequence). V was cut by 3 bases and J by 2 bases, with 11 bases left in between. The CDR3 DNA sequence: TGTGCCAGCAGCTTGGGGGTGGTAGGCAATCAGCCCCAGCATTTT. Translating gives CASSLGVVGNQPQHF.

This chain connects TRBV15 to TRBJ1-1; possibly TRBD1 for D (6 bases). CDR1 LNHNV and CDR2 YYDKDF come from the germline V gene (reference sequence). The CDR3 has 17 amino acids. Between the trimmed V and J ends, which lost 1 base and 7 bases, there was a span of 22 bases. CDR3 loop: CATSRAGVGLGTFEAFF. In nucleotides, the CDR3 is TGTGCCACCAGCAGAGCAGGGGTCGGTTTGGGCACGTTTGAAGCTTTCTTT.

The chain links TRBV29-1 to TRBJ2-3, with 7 bases lining up with TRBD2. The V and J ends lost 4 bases and 4 bases, in that order; junction bases with no gene match: 5. CDR1 is SQVTM and CDR2 is ANQGSEA in the germline V gene. The CDR3 consists of 13 residues. The CDR3 DNA is TGCAGCGTTGTGACCGCGGGGGCAGATACGCAGTATTTT. Translated, it gives CSVVTAGADTQYF.

The V gene is TRBV27, the J gene TRBJ2-5, with D tentatively TRBD1 or TRBD2 (5 bases each). Germline-derived CDR1 and CDR2 are MNHEY and SMNVEV (reference sequence). V lost 4 bases and J lost 3, with 12 bases in between. This CDR3 region has 14 residues. CDR3 DNA sequence: TGTGCCAGCAGTTCCCTTGGGGGAGAAGAGACCCAGTACTTC. Amino acids: CASSSLGGEETQYF.

This chain links TRBV5-1 with TRBJ2-1; 7 bases are shared with TRBD1. Trimming cost V 3 bases and J 4 bases; bases outside gene matches: 7. The germline gives CDR1 SGHRS, CDR2 YFSETQ. The CDR3 spans 15 residues. The CDR3 coding sequence is TGCGCCAGCAGCTCGTCCGGGACAGATTACAATGAGCAGTTCTTC. Amino acids: CASSSSGTDYNEQFF.

This chain joins TRBV7-2 and TRBJ2-2; unclear D gene. Germline V gives CDR1 SGHTA, CDR2 FQGNSA. CDR3 size: 14 residues. V was shortened by 3 bases and J by 2 bases, with 7 bases between the two germline ends. As DNA, the CDR3 is TGTGCCAGCAGCTTCCTATTTAACACCGGGGAGCTGTTTTTT. This codes for CASSFLFNTGELFF.

The V and J genes are TRBV2 and TRBJ2-1; TRBD2 matches at 12 bases. Germline CDR1 reads SNHLY; CDR2 reads FYNNEI. The CDR3 contains 15 residues. Trimming at V came to 6 bases and at J to 3 bases, leaving 3 bases not matched to a gene. DNA of the CDR3: TGTGCCAGCAGGAGGACTAGCGGGAACTACAATGAGCAGTTCTTC. It is translated as CASRRTSGNYNEQFF.

The chain has TRBV28 and TRBJ2-5; D assignment may be TRBD1 or TRBD2 (5 bases each). Germline V gene lookup returns CDR1 MDHEN and CDR2 SYDVKM. The CDR3 is made up of 15 amino acids. V lost 6 bases, J lost 2 bases, and 16 bases lay in between. In nucleotides, the CDR3 is TGTGCCAGCAGGGAAATCGGGACCTTGCAAGAGACCCAGTACTTC. It translates to CASREIGTLQETQYF.

The rearrangement joins TRBV11-3 to TRBJ1-2; D ambiguous. Trimming stripped 0 bases from V and 8 bases from J, with 16 bases between. CDR1 is SGHNT and CDR2 is YENEEA in the germline V gene. The CDR3 has 15 residues. CDR3 sequence: CASSLDSLAGCGYTF. The CDR3 DNA follows: TGTGCCAGCAGCTTAGATAGTTTAGCCGGGTGCGGCTACACCTTC.

The V gene is TRBV5-1, the J gene TRBJ2-2; no reliable D call. Germline V lookup: CDR1 SGHRS, CDR2 YFSETQ. The CDR3 loop spans 13 amino acids. The V gene lost 3 bases and the J gene lost 1 base, with 4 bases spanning the gap. The CDR3 DNA reads as TGCGCCAGCAGCTGGGGGAACACCGGGGAGCTGTTTTTT. Translated: CASSWGNTGELFF.

V and J are TRBV6-5 and TRBJ1-1; D not certain. The CDR3 totals 15 residues. V lost 2 bases and J 3 bases, leaving 13 bases between the germline ends. CDR1 and CDR2 (germline): MNHEY, SVGAGI. The CDR3 reads CASSYSRAGDTEAFF. CDR3 sequence (DNA): TGTGCCAGCAGTTACAGCCGGGCTGGAGACACTGAAGCTTTCTTT.

CDR3 region: CASSFLAEAYQPQHF. The CDR3 DNA follows: TGTGCCAGCAGTTTCCTGGCCGAGGCATATCAGCCCCAGCATTTT. The chain combines TRBV28 with TRBJ1-5; D unclear. The CDR3 length is 15 residues. Trimming removed 3 bases at V and 5 bases at J, with 14 bases between. CDR1 is MDHEN, CDR2 SYDVKM, per germline. The whole variable domain, filled in from reference TRBV28 and TRBJ1-5, reads DVKVTQSSRYLVKRTGEKVFLECVQDMDHENMFWYRQDPGLGLRLIYFSYDVKMKEKGDIPEGYSVSREKKERFSLILESASTNQTSMYLCASSFLAEAYQPQHFGDGTRLSIL.

The chain employs TRBV19 and TRBJ2-4; D might be TRBD1 (6 bases). This CDR3 contains 14 residues. V shed 3 bases and J shed 11 bases, with 17 bases lying between them. CDR1 is LNHDA, CDR2 SQIVND, per germline (reference sequence). In DNA, the CDR3 is TGTGCCAGTAGTATCGCGTGGCAGGGGTTCCTTCAGTACTTC. Its protein product is CASSIAWQGFLQYF.

The rearrangement uses TRBV13 and TRBJ2-7, with 8 nucleotides matching TRBD2. This CDR3 is 14 amino acids long. J lost 3 bases, V lost 7 bases, and 8 bases had no gene match. Germline V gene lookup returns CDR1 PRHDT and CDR2 FYEKMQ (reference sequence). Written as DNA, the CDR3 is TGTGCCAGCACCCGGGGGGGGGACTTCTACGAGCAGTACTTC. Residues: CASTRGGDFYEQYF.

This chain links TRBV5-1 with TRBJ2-5; 9 nucleotides line up with TRBD2. Trimming removed 4 bases from V and 4 bases from J; junction bases left unmatched: 5. The CDR3 is made up of 14 amino acids. Germline V gene lookup returns CDR1 SGHRS and CDR2 YFSETQ. CDR3 coding DNA: TGCGCCAGCAGCCCCGCGGGAGGGGGAGAGACCCAGTACTTC. This gives the protein CASSPAGGGETQYF. Using reference TRBV5-1 and TRBJ2-5 for the parts outside the CDR3, the full variable domain is KAGVTQTPRYLIKTRGQQVTLSCSPISGHRSVSWYQQTPGQGLQFLFEYFSETQRNKGNFPGRFSGRQFSNSRSEMNVSTLELGDSALYLCASSPAGGGETQYFGPGTRLLVL.

The CDR3 bases are TGCGCCAGCAGCCAAGATAGTCCGCCTAGCGGGCTCGACAATGAGCAGTTCTTC. Protein sequence: CASSQDSPPSGLDNEQFF. V is TRBV4-3 and J is TRBJ2-1, with TRBD2 matching 8 bases. CDR1 LGHNA and CDR2 YSLEER come from the germline V gene. Losses at the gene ends were 0 bases for V and 5 bases for J; bases not matched to a gene: 12. There are 18 residues in the CDR3.

The chain carries TRBV6-5 and TRBJ2-1, with 12 bases fitting TRBD2. The CDR3 has 16 amino acids. V shed 0 bases and J 10 bases; nucleotides not matched to a gene: 7. Germline CDR1 and CDR2: MNHEY and SVGAGI. The CDR3 is CASSYSWTSGTWEQFF. CDR3 nucleotide sequence: TGTGCCAGCAGTTACTCTTGGACTAGCGGGACCTGGGAGCAGTTCTTC.

The chain couples TRBV21-1 to TRBJ1-5. TRBV21-1 corresponds to a pseudogene. This CDR3 has 13 amino acids. The CDR3 DNA is TGTGCCAGCAGCAAAGCCGATTCTCAGCCCCAGCATTTT. Amino acids: CASSKADSQPQHF.

This rearrangement joins TRBV5-1 to TRBJ2-7, with D unclear. From germline, CDR1 is SGHRS and CDR2 YFSETQ. Trimming removed 2 bases from V and 2 bases from J, with 11 bases in between. The CDR3 covers 14 residues. The chain's CDR3 is CASSFAYSTYEQYF. The CDR3, as DNA: TGCGCCAGCAGCTTCGCGTACAGCACCTACGAGCAGTACTTC.

The CDR3 nucleotides are TGTGCCAGTAGGGGACTAGCGGCATCCTACGAGCAGTACTTC. This gives the protein CASRGLAASYEQYF. The chain combines TRBV27 with TRBJ2-7; 11 nucleotides agree with TRBD2. V shed 9 bases and J 1 base; nucleotides not matched to a gene: 5. Germline V CDR1 and CDR2: MNHEY, SMNVEV (reference sequence). There are 14 residues in the CDR3.

In DNA form, the CDR3 reads TGTGCCAGCAGCCCCGGAGGGGGACAGGGTTTACATGAGCAGTTCTTC. Encoded protein: CASSPGGGQGLHEQFF. This sequence joins TRBV5-6 and TRBJ2-1; 9 positions agree with TRBD1. CDR3 length: 16 amino acids. Trimming cost V 4 bases and J 8 bases; bases outside gene matches: 13. Germline values: CDR1 SGHDT, CDR2 YYEEEE.

This sequence joins TRBV5-1 and TRBJ2-7; 10 bases are shared with TRBD1. This CDR3 region has 13 residues. With 6 bases clipped from V and 3 bases from J, the junction kept 3 bases outside the gene matches. Looked up from germline, CDR1 is SGHRS and CDR2 is YFSETQ. CDR3 DNA: TGCGCCAGCACCGGGACAGGGGTCTACGAGCAGTACTTC. This encodes CASTGTGVYEQYF.

V is TRBV5-1 and J is TRBJ2-1; 9 nucleotides align to TRBD1. The germline V gene has CDR1 SGHRS and CDR2 YFSETQ. Trimming at V came to 4 bases and at J to 2 bases, leaving 4 bases not matched to a gene. This CDR3 has 15 amino acids. CDR3 sequence reads: CASSDTGGPYNEQFF. The CDR3 coding sequence is TGCGCCAGCAGCGATACAGGGGGCCCCTACAATGAGCAGTTCTTC.

This rearrangement joins TRBV4-3 to TRBJ2-7, with a tentative D call TRBD1 (6 bases). CDR1 is LGHNA, CDR2 YSLEER, per germline. Trimming took 1 base from V and 2 from J, leaving 12 bases between them. The CDR3 extends over 15 amino acids. For the CDR3, the DNA is TGCGCCAGCAGCCAAGGAACGACAGGAACCTACGAGCAGTACTTC. It encodes CASSQGTTGTYEQYF.